These T cell receptor beta chains were read from a single sample in a study of cytomegalovirus exposure and HLA in healthy donors. TCRdb keeps only in-frame clones here, not all; method: immunoSEQ multiplex PCR. Here the sample spans around 160,000 clones, 84% being singletons. Sequencing used PBMCs. The source is a man aged 25-40 years in good health and CMV-seropositive. CDR3s include the opening cysteine and the closing phenylalanine or tryptophan. The D gene is left open where the match is weak. The size field is filled for only some rows; it gives once, few, many or a size class.

d_call,j_call,v_call,clone_size,cdr3_aa,cdr3_nt
TRBD1,TRBJ1-2,TRBV30,few,CAWSEGAWDYGYTF,TGTGCCTGGAGTGAGGGGGCTTGGGACTATGGCTACACCTTC
TRBD1,TRBJ2-5,TRBV5-1,.,CASSLGGQGEETQYF,TGCGCCAGCAGCTTGGGAGGACAGGGAGAAGAGACCCAGTACTTC
.,TRBJ2-3,TRBV7-7,.,CASSPGMPDTQYF,TGTGCCAGCAGCCCAGGGATGCCAGATACGCAGTATTTT
.,TRBJ2-7,TRBV11-1,.,CASSSSGYEQYF,TGTGCCAGCAGCTCCTCAGGCTACGAGCAGTACTTC
TRBD1,TRBJ2-7,TRBV28,few,CASGLTGEGYEQYF,TGTGCCAGCGGGCTGACAGGGGAAGGATACGAGCAGTACTTC
TRBD1,TRBJ2-2,TRBV11-3,.,CASSPATGVSTGELFF,TGTGCCAGCAGCCCCGCGACAGGGGTTTCCACCGGGGAGCTGTTTTTT
.,TRBJ1-5,TRBV6-5,few,CASSYQGNQPQHF,TGTGCCAGCAGTTACCAGGGTAATCAGCCCCAGCATTTT
TRBD1,TRBJ2-4,TRBV5-1,.,CASSPGQGDGFGTKNIQYF,TGCGCCAGCAGCCCGGGACAGGGTGATGGCTTCGGGACCAAAAACATTCAGTACTTC
.,TRBJ1-5,TRBV2,few,CAIRDTNQPQHF,TGTGCCATCCGGGACACGAATCAGCCCCAGCATTTT
TRBD1,TRBJ1-1,TRBV19,few,CASSPRGDTEAFF,TGTGCCAGTAGTCCCAGGGGGGACACTGAAGCTTTCTTT
.,TRBJ1-3,TRBV30,.,CAWWLLNTIYF,TGTGCCTGGTGGCTTCTGAACACCATATATTTT
.,TRBJ2-2,TRBV7-2,.,CASSTLGPYGELFF,TGTGCCAGCAGCACTCTGGGCCCATACGGGGAGCTGTTTTTT
TRBD1,TRBJ2-3,TRBV7-2,.,CASSFYGPGQGITDTQYF,TGTGCCAGCAGCTTTTATGGTCCGGGACAGGGTATCACAGATACGCAGTATTTT
TRBD2,TRBJ2-7,TRBV28,once,CASRRPGREGPEQYF,TGTGCCAGCAGACGACCGGGGCGGGAGGGCCCCGAGCAGTACTTC
.,TRBJ1-5,TRBV29-1,.,CSVGTGTGQPQHF,TGCAGCGTTGGGACCGGGACTGGTCAGCCCCAGCATTTT
.,TRBJ2-1,TRBV30,.,CAWSVSHRGGYNEQFF,TGTGCCTGGAGTGTATCCCACAGGGGGGGATACAATGAGCAGTTCTTC
TRBD1,TRBJ2-7,TRBV9,.,CASSPRTGSYEQYF,TGTGCCAGCAGCCCACGGACAGGGTCCTACGAGCAGTACTTC
TRBD2,TRBJ2-1,TRBV5-1,.,CASSLGLAGLGEQFF,TGCGCCAGCAGCTTGGGACTAGCGGGGCTTGGTGAGCAGTTCTTC
.,TRBJ1-2,TRBV28,.,CASSPIDGANYGYTF,TGTGCCAGCAGTCCTATCGACGGAGCCAACTATGGCTACACCTTC
TRBD1,TRBJ2-7,TRBV9,.,CASSPGTVSYEQYF,TGTGCCAGCAGTCCCGGGACAGTCTCCTACGAGCAGTACTTC
TRBD1,TRBJ2-7,TRBV7-9,few,CASSLVWGQGTPPQYF,TGTGCCAGCAGCTTAGTATGGGGACAGGGGACCCCCCCGCAGTACTTC
TRBD2,TRBJ2-7,TRBV30,.,CAWSVRLAGGPVCEQYF,TGTGCCTGGAGTGTCAGACTAGCGGGAGGGCCCGTCTGCGAGCAGTACTTC
.,TRBJ1-2,TRBV7-9,once,CASSLGADYGYTF,TGTGCCAGCAGCTTAGGCGCGGACTATGGCTACACCTTC
.,TRBJ1-2,TRBV28,.,CASNQGNYGYTF,TGTGCCAGTAATCAGGGTAACTATGGCTACACCTTC
.,TRBJ2-7,TRBV4-3,once,CASSQVIPAVEQYF,TGCGCCAGCAGCCAAGTCATACCGGCGGTCGAGCAGTACTTC
TRBD1,TRBJ2-7,TRBV18,few,CASSPTGGHEQYF,TGTGCCAGCTCACCGACAGGGGGCCACGAGCAGTACTTC
TRBD2,TRBJ2-7,TRBV7-3,.,CASSPGTSGNYEQYF,TGTGCCAGCAGCCCAGGGACTAGCGGAAACTACGAGCAGTACTTC
TRBD2,TRBJ2-7,TRBV10-3,once,CAITPPGGEQYF,TGTGCCATCACTCCCCCGGGGGGCGAGCAGTACTTC
.,TRBJ2-7,TRBV10-3,.,CAISDGRGYEQYF,TGTGCCATCAGTGATGGGAGAGGGTACGAGCAGTACTTC
TRBD1,TRBJ2-5,TRBV7-9,.,CASSPRTGQGQETQYF,TGTGCCAGCAGCCCAAGGACAGGACAAGGACAAGAGACCCAGTACTTC
TRBD2,TRBJ2-7,TRBV9,.,CASSALAGAYEQYF,TGTGCCAGCAGCGCTCTAGCGGGGGCGTACGAGCAGTACTTC
.,TRBJ2-6,TRBV19,.,CASSIFKGSGANVLTF,TGTGCCAGTAGTATATTCAAGGGGTCTGGGGCCAACGTCCTGACTTTC
.,TRBJ2-2,TRBV9,.,CASSVGNSNTGELFF,TGTGCCAGCAGCGTCGGGAACTCAAACACCGGGGAGCTGTTTTTT
.,TRBJ1-1,TRBV4-3,once,CASSQDLGRMNTEAFF,TGCGCCAGCAGCCAAGATTTGGGCAGGATGAACACTGAAGCTTTCTTT
TRBD2,TRBJ2-2,TRBV4-3,.,CASGLAAPQAGELFF,TGCGCCAGCGGACTAGCGGCCCCTCAAGCAGGGGAGCTGTTTTTT
.,TRBJ1-2,TRBV7-2,.,CASSLEAGTYYGYTF,TGTGCCAGCAGCTTAGAGGCAGGGACTTACTATGGCTACACCTTC
TRBD1,TRBJ2-7,TRBV5-1,.,CASSLYGQGDHEQYF,TGCGCCAGCAGCTTGTATGGTCAGGGGGACCACGAGCAGTACTTC
.,TRBJ1-5,TRBV2,.,CASSPGSGRGQPQHF,TGTGCCAGCAGCCCCGGATCAGGGAGGGGTCAGCCCCAGCATTTT
TRBD2,TRBJ2-5,TRBV2,.,CASRDGLAGVVTQYF,TGTGCCAGCAGGGACGGACTAGCGGGAGTGGTGACCCAGTACTTC
TRBD1,TRBJ1-1,TRBV30,.,CAWSPKPGQGNTEAFF,TGTGCCTGGAGTCCTAAGCCGGGACAGGGAAACACTGAAGCTTTCTTT
TRBD2,TRBJ2-3,TRBV7-2,.,CASSLPFSSGRVTDTQYF,TGTGCCAGCAGCTTACCCTTTTCTAGCGGGAGGGTTACAGATACGCAGTATTTT
TRBD2,TRBJ2-7,TRBV5-4,.,CASSFEAGLREQYF,TGTGCCAGCAGCTTTGAAGCGGGGTTGCGCGAGCAGTACTTC
TRBD1,TRBJ2-7,TRBV5-1,.,CASSLGFQGTGIDYEQYF,TGCGCCAGCAGCTTGGGGTTCCAAGGGACAGGGATTGACTACGAGCAGTACTTC
.,TRBJ1-5,TRBV7-9,few,CASSPGGMEQPQHF,TGTGCCAGCAGCCCGGGGGGAATGGAGCAGCCCCAGCATTTT
.,TRBJ2-1,TRBV18,.,CASSPQENLENEQFF,TGTGCCAGCTCACCACAGGAGAACCTCGAGAATGAGCAGTTCTTC
.,TRBJ1-3,TRBV30,.,CAWTSNGNTIYF,TGTGCCTGGACCTCTAATGGAAACACCATATATTTT
TRBD1,TRBJ1-4,TRBV28,.,CASRGDRGYEKLFF,TGTGCCAGCAGGGGGGACAGGGGTTATGAAAAACTGTTTTTT
.,TRBJ2-3,TRBV2,.,CASRDGHDFTDTQYF,TGTGCCAGCAGGGACGGACACGATTTCACAGATACGCAGTATTTT
TRBD1,TRBJ1-3,TRBV2,.,CASSEGFYRGRDGNTIYF,TGTGCCAGCAGTGAAGGATTCTACAGGGGGCGGGATGGAAACACCATATATTTT
TRBD2,TRBJ2-3,TRBV19,.,CASSIGLAGEGDTQYF,TGTGCCAGTAGTATTGGGCTAGCGGGAGAGGGAGATACGCAGTATTTT
TRBD2,TRBJ2-5,TRBV5-1,.,CASSLSAGDEETQYF,TGCGCCAGCAGCCTGTCTGCGGGAGATGAAGAGACCCAGTACTTC